The present entry profiles one T cell receptor (beta chain) with its context. Germline V gene lookup returns CDR1 SNHLY and CDR2 FYNNEI. The CDR3 is 14 amino acids. V lost 11 bases, J lost 4 bases, and 11 bases stayed unmatched. These data come from a study of control samples from healthy donors and cancer patients. Assay used: immunoSEQ multiplex PCR; TCRdb lists only in-frame clones, some missing. Recorded for this sample: 150,000 to 200,000 clones. This receptor was obtained from a young woman in good health. The sequenced sample consisted of blood. This sequence joins TRBV2 and TRBJ1-2, with 9 positions matching TRBD1. The CDR3 loop reads CADPGTGQTYGYTF. CDR3 coding DNA: TGTGCCGACCCCGGGACAGGGCAGACCTATGGCTACACCTTC. Full variable domain (outside the CDR3, taken from reference TRBV2 and TRBJ1-2): EPEVTQTPSHQVTQMGQEVILRCVPISNHLYFYWYRQILGQKVEFLVSFYNNEISEKSEIFDDQFSVERPDGSNFTLKIRSTKLEDSAMYFCADPGTGQTYGYTFGSGTRLTVV.